These T cell receptor beta chains were read from a single sample in a study of CD8 T cells in ankylosing spondylitis. TCRdb analysed the 5' RACE reads with MiXCR anew, one entry per CDR3 protein. The sample includes about 510,000 distinct CDR3 sequences, 5.3% of them seen just once. Input material: blood, either unsorted or a sorted T cell fraction (not recorded which). These receptors all come from a male donor with ankylosing spondylitis. Each CDR3 is given with its conserved first and last residue. The D gene is left open where the match is weak. Some rows have no size entry. The others give once, few or many, or a class for an expanded clone.

j_gene	v_gene	abundance	d_gene	CDR3aa	CDR3nt
TRBJ1-1	TRBV3-1	many	NA	CASSQAGAGTEAFF	TGTGCCAGCAGCCAAGCCGGAGCGGGGACTGAAGCTTTCTTT
TRBJ2-1	TRBV20-1	NA	NA	CSAREGKGYNEQFF	TGCAGTGCGAGGGAAGGGAAGGGCTACAATGAGCAGTTCTTC
TRBJ1-3	TRBV28	many	NA	CASSYSQSVPNTIYF	TGTGCCAGCAGTTACTCTCAAAGCGTCCCAAACACCATATATTTT
TRBJ1-6	TRBV2	many	NA	CASSEDRQSPLHF	TGTGCCAGCAGTGAGGACCGCCAATCACCCCTCCACTTT
TRBJ2-3	TRBV18	many	NA	CASSDDQSTDTQYF	TGTGCCAGCTCAGACGACCAGAGCACAGATACGCAGTATTTT
TRBJ2-3	TRBV20-1	many	NA	CSARKSFYTDTQYF	TGCAGTGCTAGGAAGTCCTTTTACACAGATACGCAGTATTTT
TRBJ1-4	TRBV10-3	many	NA	CAISGQPDEKLFF	TGTGCCATCAGCGGGCAGCCTGATGAAAAACTGTTTTTT
TRBJ1-1	TRBV3-1	many	NA	CASSQGVLNTEAFF	TGTGCCAGCAGCCAAGGTGTGTTGAACACTGAAGCTTTCTTT
TRBJ2-1	TRBV5-6	NA	NA	CASSFSPRMEGLNEQFF	TGTGCCAGCAGCTTTTCCCCAAGGATGGAGGGCCTCAATGAGCAGTTCTTC
TRBJ2-5	TRBV6-5	NA	NA	CASSYDKYQTQYF	TGTGCCAGCAGTTACGACAAGTACCAGACCCAGTACTTC
TRBJ2-3	TRBV12-3/TRBV12-4	many	NA	CASTTWGDAGTDTQYF	TGTGCCAGCACCACTTGGGGGGATGCGGGCACAGATACGCAGTATTTT
TRBJ2-7	TRBV25-1	many	TRBD2	CASSESLAGVGEQYF	TGTGCCAGCAGTGAATCGCTAGCGGGAGTCGGAGAGCAGTACTTC
TRBJ1-6	TRBV4-1	many	TRBD1	CASSQQDRESPPLHF	TGCGCCAGCAGCCAACAAGACAGGGAGTCCCCACCCCTCCACTTT
TRBJ1-2	TRBV4-2	many	TRBD1	CASSLTGQNYGYTF	TGTGCCAGCAGCCTTACGGGACAGAACTATGGCTACACCTTC
TRBJ2-7	TRBV11-2	few	NA	CASSSDIPYRTEDTYEQYF	TGTGCCAGCAGCTCAGACATACCTTATAGGACGGAGGACACCTACGAGCAGTACTTC
TRBJ2-7	TRBV7-9	few	TRBD1	CASSAPGQAYEQYF	TGTGCCAGCAGCGCGCCGGGACAGGCGTACGAGCAGTACTTC
TRBJ2-2	TRBV7-9	many	NA	CASSLLGTVNTGELFF	TGTGCCAGCAGCTTACTCGGGACTGTGAACACCGGGGAGCTGTTTTTT
TRBJ2-4	TRBV18	many	NA	CASSGVSKNIQYF	TGTGCCAGCTCAGGGGTGTCCAAAAACATTCAGTACTTC
TRBJ1-2	TRBV5-1	many	NA	CASSLEGRNYGYTF	TGCGCCAGCAGCTTGGAGGGAAGAAACTATGGCTACACCTTC